This is a list of T cell receptor beta chains from one sample in a study of identical twins' blood T cells. MiXCR was run by TCRdb on the 5' RACE reads, yielding one entry per CDR3 protein. In the table there are 350,000 to 450,000 distinct CDR3 sequences, under 30% of which are singletons. The material sequenced was PBMCs. These receptors were obtained from a woman aged 18 to 55 in good health. The CDR3 runs from the conserved cysteine through the conserved F or W. Each record gives: clone size, V gene, CDR3 length, J gene, D gene, CDR3 DNA, CDR3 protein. The D gene is left open where the match is weak. Rows may omit the clone size; those that give it use once, few, many or a size class.

-,TRBV7-9,13,TRBJ2-7,-,TGTGCCAGCAGCTTAGCAGGGGCCAACGAGCAGTACTTC,CASSLAGANEQYF
-,TRBV11-2,16,TRBJ2-7,TRBD1,TGTGCCAGCAGCCTTATAACCGGGACAGGGACAGTCGGGCAGTACTTC,CASSLITGTGTVGQYF
-,TRBV9,12,TRBJ2-2,-,TGTGCCAGCAGCGTGTCCACCGGGGAGCTGTTTTTT,CASSVSTGELFF
few,TRBV20-1,17,TRBJ1-2,-,TGCAGTGCGCGTCCTACAGCAGATTCCAACCCTAACTATGGCTACACCTTC,CSARPTADSNPNYGYTF
-,TRBV7-2,14,TRBJ2-2,-,TGTGCCAGCAGCTATATTCCGAGCACCGGGGAGCTGTTTTTT,CASSYIPSTGELFF
many,TRBV29-1,12,TRBJ1-1,-,TGCAGCGTTGATCGAGGTAGGACTGAAGCTTTCTTT,CSVDRGRTEAFF
few,TRBV29-1,11,TRBJ2-1,-,TGCAGCGTTCCCTCCTACAATGAGCAGTTCTTC,CSVPSYNEQFF
few,TRBV2,15,TRBJ1-5,TRBD1,TGTGCCAGCAGTAGGATGACAGGGATGCATCAGCCCCAGCATTTT,CASSRMTGMHQPQHF
-,TRBV11-2,13,TRBJ1-6,-,TGTGCCAGCAGCTCCTCCGATAATTCACCCCTCCACTTT,CASSSSDNSPLHF
-,TRBV6-1,13,TRBJ1-1,-,TGTGCCAGCAGTGAAATGGCGGGGACTGAAGCTTTCTTT,CASSEMAGTEAFF
-,TRBV10-3,11,TRBJ2-1,-,TGTGCCATCAGGGGGGACAATGAGCAGTTCTTC,CAIRGDNEQFF
few,TRBV19,14,TRBJ1-5,TRBD1,TGTGCCAGTAGTATGTCAGGGGGTAATCAGCCCCAGCATTTT,CASSMSGGNQPQHF
once,TRBV19,16,TRBJ1-5,-,TGTGCCAGTAGTCCCCACGCCGGGACACCCAATCAGCCCCGGCATTTT,CASSPHAGTPNQPRHF
-,TRBV3-1,13,TRBJ1-2,-,TGTGCCAGCAGTTACCGGGGGCACTATGGCTACACCTTC,CASSYRGHYGYTF
-,TRBV19,15,TRBJ1-1,-,TGTGCCAGTAGTATAAGGGAAAGCCGGAACACTGAAGCTTTCTTT,CASSIRESRNTEAFF
many,TRBV2,15,TRBJ1-6,TRBD1,TGTGCCAGCAGAACACAGGACAGGGTCAATTCACCCCTCCACTTT,CASRTQDRVNSPLHF
many,TRBV28,15,TRBJ2-3,-,TGTGCCAGCAGTCCTTATTCGGGGTGGACTGATACGCAGTATTTT,CASSPYSGWTDTQYF
-,TRBV5-1,14,TRBJ2-7,-,TGCGCCATCAGCTTGATACTGCCCCCACACGAGCAGTACTTC,CAISLILPPHEQYF
-,TRBV7-9,16,TRBJ2-7,-,TGTGCCAGCAGCTGGGTTTCGGGGGAAAAAACCTACGAGCAGTACTTC,CASSWVSGEKTYEQYF
few,TRBV24-1,12,TRBJ2-1,TRBD1,TGTGCCACCAGTGATCCGACAGGGTTACAGTTCTTC,CATSDPTGLQFF
-,TRBV5-5,15,TRBJ1-1,TRBD1,TGTGCCAGCAGCTTGGGACAGGGGTTGGGCACTGAAGCTTTCTTT,CASSLGQGLGTEAFF
-,TRBV7-2,12,TRBJ1-2,-,TGTGCCAGCGGCAGACCTAACTATGGCTACACCTTC,CASGRPNYGYTF
few,TRBV29-1,14,TRBJ1-2,-,TGCAGCGTTCTCTCTACACCGAGGGTCTATGGCTACACCTTC,CSVLSTPRVYGYTF
few,TRBV9,17,TRBJ2-3,TRBD1,TGTGCCAGCAGCCCACGCCGTATGGGACAGGGAGAGAATACGCAGTATTTT,CASSPRRMGQGENTQYF
few,TRBV3-1,17,TRBJ2-2,-,TGTGCCAGCAGTTCCTTTCCCGGGACGGGGGTCCCCGGGGAGCTGTTTTTT,CASSSFPGTGVPGELFF
-,TRBV5-5,15,TRBJ1-2,-,TGTGCCAGCAGCCCGGGACTTCTAGCACTCTATGGCTACACCTTC,CASSPGLLALYGYTF
-,TRBV20-1,14,TRBJ1-1,-,TGCAGTGCTAGAGATAGGGGGGCGAACACTGAAGCTTTCTTT,CSARDRGANTEAFF
-,TRBV5-1,15,TRBJ2-3,-,TGCGCCAGCAGCTTGCAACGGGGGGCCACAGATACGCAGTATTTT,CASSLQRGATDTQYF
-,TRBV5-1,13,TRBJ2-1,-,TGCGCCAGCAGCTTGCAACGGAACAATGAGCAGTTCTTC,CASSLQRNNEQFF
many,TRBV10-3,16,TRBJ2-1,TRBD2,TGTGCCATCAGTGAGTCTGACGGCGGGGGGGGGTATGAGCAGTTCTTC,CAISESDGGGGYEQFF
few,TRBV20-1,15,TRBJ2-2,-,TGCAGTGCTAGAGATCACACGGAGGCCGGCGGGGAGCTGTTTTTT,CSARDHTEAGGELFF
few,TRBV30,17,TRBJ2-1,-,TGTGCCTGGAGTCGTCCGTCCGGCGGGAACCGGCACAATGAGCAGTTCTTC,CAWSRPSGGNRHNEQFF
few,TRBV3-1,15,TRBJ2-7,-,TGTGCCAGCAGCCAAGAAGGCCCGTATCCCTACGAGCAGTACTTC,CASSQEGPYPYEQYF
-,TRBV20-1,13,TRBJ1-4,TRBD1,TGCAGTGCAGTACAGGGGGCGAAAGGAGAACTGTTTTTT,CSAVQGAKGELFF
few,TRBV5-1,13,TRBJ1-2,-,TGCGCCAGCGCCTCGGAAGGATTTTATGGCTGCACCTTC,CASASEGFYGCTF
-,TRBV7-9,14,TRBJ2-7,TRBD1,TGTGCCAGCAGCTTAGTCCAGGGGGTTGGCGAGCAGTACTTC,CASSLVQGVGEQYF
-,TRBV5-1,15,TRBJ2-1,TRBD2,TGCGCCAGCAGCTTAGCGGGGGGGATGTACAATGAGCAGTTCTTC,CASSLAGGMYNEQFF
-,TRBV28,15,TRBJ1-5,TRBD1,TGTGCCAGCAGGGACGGGGACAGGGCGGACCAGCCCCAGCATTTT,CASRDGDRADQPQHF
-,TRBV3-1,14,TRBJ1-1,-,TGTGCCAGCAGCCTAGTCGACCGGAACACTGAAGCTTTCTTT,CASSLVDRNTEAFF
few,TRBV5-1,12,TRBJ1-1,-,TGCGCCAGCAGGGGAGAGGACACTGAAGCTTTCTTT,CASRGEDTEAFF
-,TRBV19,15,TRBJ1-1,-,TGTGCCAGTCGGTCGTTTCGGACAGAGAACACTGAAGCTTTCTTT,CASRSFRTENTEAFF
many,TRBV29-1,15,TRBJ1-2,-,TGCAGCGCCGTTACGTTTACCGGGACCCCCTATGGCTACACCTTC,CSAVTFTGTPYGYTF
-,TRBV7-9,15,TRBJ1-1,TRBD1,TGTGCCAGCAGCCCCCGGACAGGGGGCCGAACTGAAGCTTTCTTT,CASSPRTGGRTEAFF
-,TRBV5-8,15,TRBJ2-1,-,TGTGCCAGCAGCTTGACAGGGAGTCCTTACAATGAGCAGTTCTTC,CASSLTGSPYNEQFF
-,TRBV7-9,13,TRBJ1-2,TRBD1,TGTGCCAGCAGCGACCGGGACAGCCATGGCTACACCTTC,CASSDRDSHGYTF
many,TRBV6-5,14,TRBJ2-5,-,TGTGCCAGCAGCCCTGACAGGGACTGGGAGACCCAGTACTTC,CASSPDRDWETQYF
few,TRBV7-9,16,TRBJ1-6,TRBD1,TGTGCCAGCAGCTTAGCGGGGGACAGGGGTATAACACCCCTCCACTTT,CASSLAGDRGITPLHF
-,TRBV4-1,17,TRBJ1-6,-,TGCGCCAGCAGCCAAGATCGTACGGGGCCTTATAATTCACCCCTCCACTTT,CASSQDRTGPYNSPLHF
few,TRBV12-3/TRBV12-4,14,TRBJ2-5,-,TGTGCCAGCAGTTTAAGAAACGAAGAAGAGACCCAGTACTTC,CASSLRNEEETQYF
few,TRBV19,15,TRBJ2-2,TRBD2,TGTGCCAGTATATGGCTAGCGGGAGTTACCGGGGAGCTGTTTTTT,CASIWLAGVTGELFF
-,TRBV2,12,TRBJ1-2,-,TGTGCCAGCAGTGAAGGGAACTATGGCTACACCTTC,CASSEGNYGYTF
few,TRBV27,13,TRBJ1-1,-,TGTGCCAGCAGATCCCAAGGGGTCACTGAAGCTTTCTTT,CASRSQGVTEAFF